These T cell receptor beta chains were read from a single sample in a study of spatial heterogeneity in lung cancer. Using its own MiXCR run on the 5' RACE reads, TCRdb lists one record per CDR3 protein. This table holds approximately 5,200 distinct CDR3 sequences, roughly 10% found once. Sequencing was performed on lung tumor tissue, taken at surgery. The receptors stem from a female donor with early-stage non-small cell lung cancer. Each CDR3 is given with its conserved first and last residue. The D gene is left open where the match is weak. Where a row states a size, it is once, few, many or the class of an expanded clone; other rows omit it.

abundance,j_gene,d_gene,v_gene,CDR3nt,CDR3aa
few,TRBJ2-3,TRBD2,TRBV20-1,TGCAGTGCTGCCATGGGGGGGACAGATACGCAGTATTTT,CSAAMGGTDTQYF
many,TRBJ2-1,.,TRBV6-1,TGTGCCAGCAGTTCCGGGACAGGAGTTGGGAGGGAGTTCTTC,CASSSGTGVGREFF
few,TRBJ2-2,.,TRBV11-2,TGTGCCAGCAGCTTAGAAGCATTCGGGACCGGGGAGCTGTTTTTT,CASSLEAFGTGELFF
medium-sized,TRBJ2-1,TRBD2,TRBV4-3,TGCGCCAGCAGCCAAGAAGGTCGGACTAGCGGGGACTACAATGAGCAGTTCTTC,CASSQEGRTSGDYNEQFF
.,TRBJ2-1,.,TRBV24-1,TGTGCCACCAGTGATCCGTACAGGGTCGGCAATGAGCAGTTCTTC,CATSDPYRVGNEQFF
medium-sized,TRBJ1-4,.,TRBV12-3/TRBV12-4,TGTGCCAGCAGTTTAGAAGGGGGTAGTAATGAAAAACTGTTTTTT,CASSLEGGSNEKLFF
medium-sized,TRBJ2-3,TRBD1,TRBV28,TGTGCCAGCAGTCAATACGGACAGGGAACCACAGATACGCAGTATTTT,CASSQYGQGTTDTQYF
many,TRBJ2-3,TRBD1,TRBV6-5,TGTGCCAGCAGCCTGGGGCGGACAGGGTCAGATACGCAGTATTTT,CASSLGRTGSDTQYF
many,TRBJ1-2,.,TRBV12-3/TRBV12-4,TGTGCCAGCACCCCTGGGGGGGGGGCTTATGGCTACACCTTC,CASTPGGGAYGYTF
.,TRBJ2-5,.,TRBV4-3,TGCGCCAGCAGCCAAGGGGGGCCTTTGGAGACCCAGTACTTC,CASSQGGPLETQYF
medium-sized,TRBJ2-3,TRBD2,TRBV28,TGTGCCAGCAGTTTTGCCCGAGGATTAGCGGGGACCCAACGAGGAGATACGCAGTATTTT,CASSFARGLAGTQRGDTQYF